The present T cell receptor beta chain was sequenced within a study of control samples from healthy donors and cancer patients (dated by TCRdb to between 2020 and 2021). Turning to this clone: No antigen is known for it. No qualities accompany the bases; no much larger clone lies one base away.

Counted from cysteine to phenylalanine, this CDR3 has 12 amino acids. Of all the DNA, just the CDR3 is kept, 36 bases in frame from base 1. V lost 5 bases and J lost 3 bases; the stretch between them is 7 bases long. Reading the germline V gene gives CDR1 SGHVS and CDR2 FNYEAQ. Libraries were constructed by the immunoSEQ multiplex PCR assay. The immuneACCESS repertoire file appears here via TCRdb, limited to in-frame rearrangements. These files lack a portion of the clones; in checked studies, under half of the deficit traces to unresolved V genes, and the cause of the others is not known. For this sample the table gives about 120,000 clones, of which approximately 92% were detected only once. The ten top clones hold approximately 0.58% of the sample.

The origin of this receptor is a man older than 75 with head and neck cancer. Rearrangement joined TRBV7-6 to TRBJ1-1; no D segment can be confidently identified. The sample consisted of PBMCs. For the CDR3, the sequence is CASSRVDTEAFF. The DNA is as follows: TGTGCCAGCAGCCGCGTGGACACTGAAGCTTTCTTT.